The TCR beta chain described here comes from a study of cytomegalovirus exposure and HLA in healthy donors. Study context: Unique TCRs from HLA-typed donors, around 93 million of them, were held in an early data release. Study findings and constraints: Cytomegalovirus association was assigned to around 150 TCR beta chains.

Comments on this clone: Its antigen is unknown.

PCR employed 60 Vbeta and 13 Jbeta primers. Measured with immunoSEQ multiplex PCR; TCRdb has only the in-frame clones, and not every one. The sample includes about 210,000 clones, about four fifths of them seen just once. CDR1 GTSNPN and CDR2 SVGIG come from the germline V gene (reference sequence). The CDR3 loop spans 15 amino acids. Trimming stripped 3 bases from V and 4 bases from J, with 13 bases between. The gene calls are TRBV30 and TRBJ1-6; D gene uncertain. Sequenced sample: PBMCs. This receptor was obtained from a woman aged 45-65 years in good health and CMV-seropositive. CDR3 sequence (DNA): TGTGCCTGGAGATTAGAACTCCGGTATAATTCACCCCTCCACTTT. Translated, it gives CAWRLELRYNSPLHF.